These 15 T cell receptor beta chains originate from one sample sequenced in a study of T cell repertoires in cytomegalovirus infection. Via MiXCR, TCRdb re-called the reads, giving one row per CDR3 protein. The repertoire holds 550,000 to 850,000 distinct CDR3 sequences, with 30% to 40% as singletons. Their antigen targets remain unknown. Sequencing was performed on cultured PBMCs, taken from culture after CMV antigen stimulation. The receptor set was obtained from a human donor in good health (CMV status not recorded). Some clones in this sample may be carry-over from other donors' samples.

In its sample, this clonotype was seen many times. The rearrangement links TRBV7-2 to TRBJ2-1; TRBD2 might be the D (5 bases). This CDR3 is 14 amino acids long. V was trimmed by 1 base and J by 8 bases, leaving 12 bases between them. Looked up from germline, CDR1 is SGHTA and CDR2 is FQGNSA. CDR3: CASSLVVAWDEQFF. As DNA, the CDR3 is TGTGCCAGCAGCTTAGTGGTAGCGTGGGATGAGCAGTTCTTC.

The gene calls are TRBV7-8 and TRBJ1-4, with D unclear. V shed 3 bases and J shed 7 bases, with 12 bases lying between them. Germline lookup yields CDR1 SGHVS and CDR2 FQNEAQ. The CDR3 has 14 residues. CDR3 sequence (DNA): TGTGCCAGCAGCTTGGGTAGGCGGGGTGAAAAACTGTTTTTT. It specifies CASSLGRRGEKLFF.

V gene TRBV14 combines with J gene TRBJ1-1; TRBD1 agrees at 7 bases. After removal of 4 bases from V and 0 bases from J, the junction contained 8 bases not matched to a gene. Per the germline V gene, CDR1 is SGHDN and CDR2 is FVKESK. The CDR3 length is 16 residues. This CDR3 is CASSRRDRSMNTEAFF. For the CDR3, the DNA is TGTGCCAGCAGCCGCCGGGACAGATCAATGAACACTGAAGCTTTCTTT.

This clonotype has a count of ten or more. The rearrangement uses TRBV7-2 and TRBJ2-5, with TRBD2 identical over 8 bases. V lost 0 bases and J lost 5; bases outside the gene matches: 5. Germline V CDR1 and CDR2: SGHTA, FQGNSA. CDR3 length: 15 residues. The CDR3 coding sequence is TGTGCCAGCAGCTTAGCGGGGACTAGGAGGGAGACCCAGTACTTC. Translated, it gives CASSLAGTRRETQYF.

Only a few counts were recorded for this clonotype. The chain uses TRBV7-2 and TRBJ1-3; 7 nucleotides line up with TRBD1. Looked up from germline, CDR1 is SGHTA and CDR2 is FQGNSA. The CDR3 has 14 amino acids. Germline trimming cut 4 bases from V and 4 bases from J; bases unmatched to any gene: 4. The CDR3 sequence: CASSSGQWGNTIYF. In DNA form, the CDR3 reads TGTGCCAGCAGCTCGGGACAGTGGGGAAACACCATATATTTT.

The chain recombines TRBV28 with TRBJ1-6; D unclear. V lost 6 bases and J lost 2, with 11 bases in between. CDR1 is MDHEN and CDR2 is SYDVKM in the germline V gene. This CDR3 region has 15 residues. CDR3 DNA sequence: TGTGCCAGCAGAAATAGTGGAACCTATAATTCACCCCTCCACTTT. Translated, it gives CASRNSGTYNSPLHF.

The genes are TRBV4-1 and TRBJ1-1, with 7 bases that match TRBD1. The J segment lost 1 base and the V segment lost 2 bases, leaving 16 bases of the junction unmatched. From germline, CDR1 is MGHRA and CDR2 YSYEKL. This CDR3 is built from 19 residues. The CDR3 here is CASSQTRGDSQNQNTEAFF. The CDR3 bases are TGCGCCAGCAGCCAAACCCGTGGGGACAGCCAAAACCAGAACACTGAAGCTTTCTTT.

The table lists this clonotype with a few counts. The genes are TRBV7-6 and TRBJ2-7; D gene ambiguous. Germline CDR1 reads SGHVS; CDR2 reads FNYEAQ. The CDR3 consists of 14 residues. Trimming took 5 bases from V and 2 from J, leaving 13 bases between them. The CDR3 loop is CASSGLWRTYEQYF. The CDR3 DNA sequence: TGTGCCAGCAGCGGTCTGTGGCGGACCTACGAGCAGTACTTC.

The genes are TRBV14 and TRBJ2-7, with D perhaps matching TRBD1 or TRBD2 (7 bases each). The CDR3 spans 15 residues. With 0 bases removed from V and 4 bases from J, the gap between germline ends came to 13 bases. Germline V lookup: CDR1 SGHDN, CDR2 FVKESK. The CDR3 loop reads CASSQDRGGWYEQYF. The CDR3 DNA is TGTGCCAGCAGCCAAGACAGGGGGGGTTGGTACGAGCAGTACTTC.

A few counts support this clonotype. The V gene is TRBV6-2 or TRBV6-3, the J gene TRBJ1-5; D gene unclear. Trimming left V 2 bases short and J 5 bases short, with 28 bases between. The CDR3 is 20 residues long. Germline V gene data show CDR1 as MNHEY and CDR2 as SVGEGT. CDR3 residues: CASSYTSQSGGTQRDQPQHF. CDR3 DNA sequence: TGTGCCAGCAGTTACACGTCACAATCCGGAGGAACACAGAGGGATCAGCCCCAGCATTTT.

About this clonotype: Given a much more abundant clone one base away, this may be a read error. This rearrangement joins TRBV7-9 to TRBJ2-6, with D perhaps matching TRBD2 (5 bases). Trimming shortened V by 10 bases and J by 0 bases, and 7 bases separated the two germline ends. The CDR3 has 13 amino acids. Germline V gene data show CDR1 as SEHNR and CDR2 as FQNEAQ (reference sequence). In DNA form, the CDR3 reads TGTGCCAACGGGGACTCTGGGGCCAACGTCCTGACTTTC. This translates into CANGDSGANVLTF.

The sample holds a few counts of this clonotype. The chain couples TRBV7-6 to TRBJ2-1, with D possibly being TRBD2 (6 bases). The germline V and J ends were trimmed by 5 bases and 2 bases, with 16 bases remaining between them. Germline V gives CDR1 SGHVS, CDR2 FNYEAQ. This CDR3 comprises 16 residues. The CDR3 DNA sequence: TGTGCCAGCAGCGGCGAGGGTAGCGGTCCCTACAATGAGCAGTTCTTC. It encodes CASSGEGSGPYNEQFF.

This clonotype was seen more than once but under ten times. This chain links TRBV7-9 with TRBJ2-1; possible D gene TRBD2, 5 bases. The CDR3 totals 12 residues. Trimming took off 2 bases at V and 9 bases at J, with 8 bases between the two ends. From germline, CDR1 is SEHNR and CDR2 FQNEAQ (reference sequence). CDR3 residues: CASSLPSGEQFF. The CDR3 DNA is TGTGCCAGCAGCTTACCCAGCGGTGAGCAGTTCTTC.

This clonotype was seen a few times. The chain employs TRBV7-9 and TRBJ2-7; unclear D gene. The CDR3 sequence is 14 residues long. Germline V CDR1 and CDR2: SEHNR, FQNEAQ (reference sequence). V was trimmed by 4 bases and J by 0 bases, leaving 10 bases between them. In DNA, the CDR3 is TGTGCCAGCAGCTCCTACAACAACTCCTACGAGCAGTACTTC. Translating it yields CASSSYNNSYEQYF. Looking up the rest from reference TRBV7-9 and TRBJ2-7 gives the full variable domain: DTGVSQNPRHKITKRGQNVTFRCDPISEHNRLYWYRQTLGQGPEFLTYFQNEAQLEKSRLLSDRFSAERPKGSFSTLEIQRTEQGDSAMYLCASSSYNNSYEQYFGPGTRLTVT.

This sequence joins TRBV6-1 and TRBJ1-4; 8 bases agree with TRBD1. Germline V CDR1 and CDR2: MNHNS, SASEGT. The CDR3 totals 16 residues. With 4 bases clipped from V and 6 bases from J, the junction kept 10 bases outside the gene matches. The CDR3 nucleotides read TGTGCCAGCAGTGGGTCGACAGGGGAGTCGTATGAAAAACTGTTTTTT. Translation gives CASSGSTGESYEKLFF.